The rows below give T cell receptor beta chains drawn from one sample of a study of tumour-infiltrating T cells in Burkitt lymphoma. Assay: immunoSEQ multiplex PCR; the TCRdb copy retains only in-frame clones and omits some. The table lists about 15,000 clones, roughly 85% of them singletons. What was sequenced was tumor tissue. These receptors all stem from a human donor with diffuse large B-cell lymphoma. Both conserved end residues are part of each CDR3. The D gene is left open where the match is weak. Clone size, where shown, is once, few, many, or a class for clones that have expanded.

TGTGCCAGCAGCCAGGGGGACACTGAAGCTTTCTTT	CASSQGDTEAFF	few	TRBV11-3	TRBJ1-1	TRBD1
TGTGCCAGCAGGGGGATCGGTACAGATACGCAGTATTTT	CASRGIGTDTQYF	.	TRBV13	TRBJ2-3	.
TGTGCCAGCAGTGCAGGAGAATGGCAGTTCTTC	CASSAGEWQFF	.	TRBV2	TRBJ2-1	.
TGTGCCAGCAGCTACACAGATACGCAGTATTTT	CASSYTDTQYF	.	TRBV7-9	TRBJ2-3	.
TGTGCCAGCAGCTCAGACATCTATGGCTACACCTTC	CASSSDIYGYTF	.	TRBV9	TRBJ1-2	.
TGTGCCAGCAGCTTAGGGATACAGGGGGCAGACACCGGGGAGCTGTTTTTT	CASSLGIQGADTGELFF	.	TRBV7-8	TRBJ2-2	TRBD1
TGTGCCAGCAGCTTGGGACAAGGGCAGCCCCAGCATTTT	CASSLGQGQPQHF	.	TRBV5-6	TRBJ1-5	.
TGTGCCAGCAGCTTGGATGGCAGGGGTTATGCTGGCTACACCTTC	CASSLDGRGYAGYTF	.	TRBV5-6	TRBJ1-2	.
TGTGCCAGCAGTACGGGGACTGTTCAGCCCCAGCATTTT	CASSTGTVQPQHF	.	TRBV9	TRBJ1-5	.
TGTGCCAGCTCACCTCGGGACAGTAACACTGAAGCTTTCTTT	CASSPRDSNTEAFF	.	TRBV18	TRBJ1-1	TRBD1
TGTGCCAGCAGTGATAAAGACAGGGGGCGATACGAGCAGTACTTC	CASSDKDRGRYEQYF	.	TRBV6-1	TRBJ2-7	TRBD1
TGTGCCAGCAGCTTGTATTCCCAAGAGACCCAGTACTTC	CASSLYSQETQYF	.	TRBV7-9	TRBJ2-5	.
TGTGCCAGCAGCTCCACATTAGACGGCTACACCGGGGAGCTGTTTTTT	CASSSTLDGYTGELFF	few	TRBV7-2	TRBJ2-2	.
TGTGCCAGTAGTATCACAGGGGACGAGCAGTACTTC	CASSITGDEQYF	.	TRBV19	TRBJ2-7	TRBD1
TGTGCCAGCAGCGAACAAGGGGGAGAGGGTGAAAAACTGTTTTTT	CASSEQGGEGEKLFF	.	TRBV9	TRBJ1-4	.
TGCGCCAGCAGCCAAGAGACAGGAAATCAGCCCCAGCATTTT	CASSQETGNQPQHF	.	TRBV4-3	TRBJ1-5	.
TGTGCCAGCAGCTTGGGTCAGAGCTTCTATGGCTACACCTTC	CASSLGQSFYGYTF	.	TRBV5-6	TRBJ1-2	.
TGCGCCAGCAGCGGTTACACAGATACGCAGTATTTT	CASSGYTDTQYF	.	TRBV5-1	TRBJ2-3	.
TGCGCCAGCAGCCGAGCAGGGGAGCAGTACTTC	CASSRAGEQYF	.	TRBV4-3	TRBJ2-7	.
TGTGCCAGCTCACCACCGGGCACTAGGCAAGAGACCCAGTACTTC	CASSPPGTRQETQYF	.	TRBV18	TRBJ2-5	.